The 16 T cell receptor beta chains below all came from one sample that was sequenced in a study of early T cells in non-severe SARS-CoV-2 infection. TCRdb recomputed calls from the 5' RACE reads with MiXCR, one row per CDR3 protein. The repertoire consists of fewer than 25,000 distinct CDR3 sequences, with approximately 4.1% occurring once and the leading ten covering about 7%. The sequenced sample was whole blood. These receptors all stem from an adult who was a healthcare worker with PCR-confirmed SARS-CoV-2 infection or an uninfected control (not recorded which).

This clonotype has ten or more counts. The chain couples TRBV29-1 to TRBJ2-5; D is possibly TRBD1 (5 bases). The V gene's germline CDR1 is SQVTM and CDR2 ANQGSEA. V dropped 6 bases and J dropped 0 bases, with 11 bases sitting between them. This CDR3 is 13 amino acids long. The DNA for the CDR3 is TGCAGCGTGGTTGACAGCTACCAAGAGACCCAGTACTTC. This gives the protein CSVVDSYQETQYF.

This clonotype showed up many times. The CDR3 DNA sequence: TGTGCCAGCAGCCAAGAGGGAGCGGGGGCTTACACCGGGGAGCTGTTTTTT. It is translated as CASSQEGAGAYTGELFF. The gene calls are TRBV14 and TRBJ2-2; 8 bases align to TRBD2. The V and J ends lost 0 bases and 3 bases, in that order; junction bases with no gene match: 6. Germline V gives CDR1 SGHDN, CDR2 FVKESK. The CDR3 covers 17 residues.

This clonotype has at least ten counts. This sequence joins TRBV6-6 and TRBJ1-3; possible D gene TRBD1, 5 bases. The germline V and J ends were trimmed by 6 bases and 0 bases, with 12 bases remaining between them. CDR1 MNHNY and CDR2 SVGAGI come from the germline V gene (reference sequence). The CDR3 is 15 residues long. The CDR3 DNA reads TGTGCCAGCAGGGACCCAGGGATCTCTGGAAACACCATATATTTT. It specifies CASRDPGISGNTIYF.

There are many counts of this clonotype. Written as DNA, the CDR3 is TGCAGTGCTTCGATCTTTCAGGGTAACGGAAACACCATATATTTT. Protein product: CSASIFQGNGNTIYF. This chain connects TRBV20-1 to TRBJ1-3, with D possibly matching TRBD1 (5 bases). Germline lookup yields CDR1 DFQATT and CDR2 SNEGSKA (reference sequence). V lost 5 bases and J lost 4, with 18 bases in between. The CDR3 runs to 15 residues.

This clonotype counts as medium-sized. The V gene is TRBV20-1, the J gene TRBJ2-5; 11 nucleotides agree with TRBD2. V was pared by 6 bases and J by 6 bases, with 9 bases of the junction left unmatched. Germline CDR1 reads DFQATT; CDR2 reads SNEGSKA (reference sequence). CDR3 length: 14 amino acids. The CDR3 DNA sequence: TGCAGTGCGCCCAGTACTAGCGGGGGTCAGACCCAGTACTTC. This codes for CSAPSTSGGQTQYF.

There are many counts of this clonotype. V usage is TRBV12-3 or TRBV12-4 and J usage is TRBJ1-5; D unresolved. Trimming took 0 bases from V and 7 from J, leaving 10 bases between them. This CDR3 has 14 amino acids. The CDR3 sequence: CASSLAEGNQPQHF. The CDR3 DNA sequence: TGTGCCAGCAGTTTAGCCGAGGGAAACCAGCCCCAGCATTTT.

The sample holds many counts of this clonotype. This rearrangement joins TRBV5-8 to TRBJ2-7; D unclear. Germline V CDR1 and CDR2: SGHTS, YDEGEE. CDR3 length: 15 residues. V dropped 1 base and J dropped 4 bases, with 15 bases sitting between them. This chain's CDR3 is CASSLMEPPSYEQYF. For the CDR3, the DNA is TGTGCCAGCAGCTTGATGGAACCCCCTTCGTACGAGCAGTACTTC. The whole variable domain, remainder taken from reference TRBV5-8 and TRBJ2-7, is EAGVTQSPTHLIKTRGQQATLRCSPISGHTSVYWYQQALGLGLQFLLWYDEGEERNRGNFPPRFSGRQFPNYSSELNVNALELEDSALYLCASSLMEPPSYEQYFGPGTRLTVT.

This clonotype was counted many times. The rearrangement uses TRBV6-5 and TRBJ1-1; 8 positions match TRBD1. The V gene's germline CDR1 is MNHEY and CDR2 SVGAGI. CDR3 size: 15 residues. J was trimmed by 7 bases and V by 4 bases; bases with no gene match: 11. The DNA of the CDR3 is TGTGCCAGCAGTTCAGGACAGGGACTGGGACTTGAAGCTTTCTTT. This sequence encodes CASSSGQGLGLEAFF.

This clonotype has a count of ten or more. This chain connects TRBV5-5 to TRBJ1-5; D uncertain. Trimming removed 0 bases at V and 5 bases at J, with 9 bases between. The CDR3 covers 14 residues. Germline CDR1 reads SGHKS; CDR2 reads YYEKEE (reference sequence). CDR3 sequence reads: CASSLADGDQPQHF. The CDR3 bases are TGTGCCAGCAGCTTGGCGGACGGCGATCAGCCCCAGCATTTT.

This clonotype came up many times. The CDR3 nucleotides read TGTGCCATCGGGGGACAGGGGATCCGTGGCACTGAAGCTTTCTTT. Its translation is CAIGGQGIRGTEAFF. The chain has TRBV10-3 and TRBJ1-1, with 10 nucleotides matching TRBD1. Per the germline V gene, CDR1 is ENHRY and CDR2 is SYGVKD. V lost 8 bases, J lost 4 bases, and 10 bases stayed unmatched. There are 15 residues in the CDR3.

This clonotype was detected many times. The rearrangement joins TRBV5-1 to TRBJ2-1; TRBD2 might be the D (6 bases). The germline V and J ends were trimmed by 0 bases and 8 bases, with 21 bases remaining between them. The CDR3 runs to 17 residues. The germline gives CDR1 SGHRS, CDR2 YFSETQ. CDR3 amino acids: CASSLAAGMDELDEQFF. CDR3 DNA: TGCGCCAGCAGCTTGGCCGCGGGAATGGACGAACTGGATGAGCAGTTCTTC. The full variable domain, completed using reference TRBV5-1 and TRBJ2-1, is KAGVTQTPRYLIKTRGQQVTLSCSPISGHRSVSWYQQTPGQGLQFLFEYFSETQRNKGNFPGRFSGRQFSNSRSEMNVSTLELGDSALYLCASSLAAGMDELDEQFFGPGTRLTVL.

In its sample, this clonotype was seen many times. The genes are TRBV5-1 and TRBJ2-6; D may be TRBD1 (6 bases). The ends were cut back, 2 bases at V and 0 bases at J, with 12 bases in the middle. The CDR3 contains 17 residues. Germline V gene lookup returns CDR1 SGHRS and CDR2 YFSETQ. For the CDR3, the DNA is TGCGCCAGCAGCTTTGGCACAGGGCTCTCTGGGGCCAACGTCCTGACTTTC. It encodes CASSFGTGLSGANVLTF.

The table lists this clonotype with many counts. The chain recombines TRBV6-6 with TRBJ2-1, with TRBD2 as a possible D gene (6 bases). With 2 bases removed from V and 12 bases from J, the gap between germline ends came to 11 bases. This CDR3 comprises 12 residues. Germline V gives CDR1 MNHNY, CDR2 SVGAGI (reference sequence). CDR3 nucleotide sequence: TGTGCCAGCAGTTACGGGGAGGCATGGCAGTTCTTC. Residues: CASSYGEAWQFF.

This clonotype occurred many times. The chain carries TRBV4-3 and TRBJ1-6; maybe TRBD1 (5 bases). CDR3 length: 18 residues. CDR1 LGHNA and CDR2 YSLEER come from the germline V gene. Trimming removed 4 bases from V and 0 bases from J, with 16 bases in between. The CDR3 sequence: CASSPQRGNSSYNSPLHF. CDR3 nucleotides: TGCGCCAGCAGCCCGCAGAGGGGCAACAGCTCCTATAATTCACCCCTCCACTTT.

This clonotype was recorded many times. The chain is built from TRBV29-1 and TRBJ2-1, with D perhaps matching TRBD1 or TRBD2 (6 bases each). Germline V gene sequence: CDR1 SQVTM, CDR2 ANQGSEA. V was cut by 7 bases and J by 3 bases, with 22 bases left in between. The CDR3 covers 16 residues. The CDR3 sequence is CSAPAQGLTSYNEQFF. CDR3 DNA sequence: TGCAGCGCCCCAGCCCAGGGGCTGACTAGCTACAATGAGCAGTTCTTC.

This clonotype was seen repeatedly, ten times or more. V usage is TRBV20-1 and J usage is TRBJ1-5; D remains unclear. The V gene lost 6 bases and the J gene lost 10 bases, with 19 bases spanning the gap. CDR1 and CDR2 from the germline V gene are DFQATT and SNEGSKA (reference sequence). CDR3 length: 13 amino acids. The CDR3 spells CSAPESAIGPQHF. The CDR3 DNA is TGCAGTGCCCCAGAAAGCGCTATAGGTCCCCAGCATTTT.